This TCR beta chain was documented in a study of T cell repertoires in cytomegalovirus infection. About the study: It was the public TCR beta signatures that indicated both CMV infection and matching HLA type. Regarding the study as a whole: Predominance within the ex vivo response was attributable to HLA-C-restricted CMV-specific TCR beta clonotypes.

The germline V gene has CDR1 SQVTM and CDR2 ANQGSEA. The CDR3 extends over 13 amino acids. V lost 3 bases to trimming and J lost 0 bases, with 6 bases between them. TCRdb reanalysed the reads using MiXCR and keeps one entry per CDR3 protein. Among about 210,000 distinct CDR3 sequences listed, 6.5% were seen once. This clonotype was found many times. Its antigen is not identified. The source of this sequence is a human donor in good health (CMV status not recorded). Some clones in this sample may be carry-over from other donors' samples. V gene TRBV29-1 combines with J gene TRBJ1-3; tentatively, D is TRBD1 (6 bases). Sequencing was done on a sample of PBMCs. For the CDR3, the DNA is TGCAGCGTTGAGGACAGCTCTGGAAACACCATATATTTT. Protein: CSVEDSSGNTIYF.